This T cell receptor beta chain was found in a study of T cell responses to AZD1222 COVID-19 vaccine. Study in general: Some second doses came at about 4 weeks and others at about 12 weeks; these were pooled. Study-wide points: Spike-specific TCR breadth and depth both grew after two AZD1222 doses. Baseline seropositivity occurred in only a handful of AZD1222 recipients.

V was pared by 0 bases and J by 5 bases, with 5 bases of the junction left unmatched. This CDR3 comprises 16 residues. Germline lookup yields CDR1 MDHEN and CDR2 SYDVKM. Points on this clone: Its target is not known.

Repertoires were generated with immunoSEQ multiplex PCR, while TCRdb's copy carries only in-frame clones and drops some. This repertoire shows about 140,000 clones, approximately 92% found once; its top ten account for more than 5%. The chain uses TRBV28 and TRBJ2-7; 12 positions agree with TRBD2. This sample comprised peripheral blood, obtained on day 0 of AZD1222 vaccination. This sequence originates from an adult in good health. The CDR3 spells CASSLWASGGENEQYF. CDR3 in DNA: TGTGCCAGCAGTTTATGGGCTAGCGGGGGGGAAAACGAGCAGTACTTC.